This T cell receptor (beta chain) comes out of a study of blood T cells in healthy people across ages (dated by TCRdb to between 2015 and 2017). For the study in its entirety: In model experiments, template switching captured roughly one uniquely barcoded TCR beta cDNA molecule for every two T cells. The study measured age-related changes in TCR beta repertoire diversity using deep sequencing normalized with unique cDNA molecular identifiers. Four age groups were formed from the donors: young (average roughly 16 years), middle-aged (approximately 39), aged (roughly 58) and long-lived (about 80). To avoid experimental bias, donors of different ages were distributed randomly across sequencing lanes. For two donors (one aged 18 to 30 and one aged 80 or older), the study analyzed two additional independent replicas of 1 million unique cDNA reads from the same blood draw. What the authors observed across the whole study: Conclusive comparison of naive and antigen-experienced compartments was prevented by the profiling of bulk unsorted PBMCs. Estimates of total diversity from one million sequenced T cells were regarded as lower bounds and underestimates. Compared with the aged group, the long-lived group had more naive CD4+ T cells, fewer expanded clones and increased TCR diversity, suggesting age selection. The percentage of naive T cells measured by flow cytometry correlated strongly with observed TCR beta diversity. The CMV infection status of donors was not known, potentially confounding age-related changes in expanded clonotypes. As age increased, observed TCR beta diversity per million T cells dropped in a roughly linear way, and a significant reduction was already evident by age roughly 40.

The donors were some 36 Caucasian individuals from Russia, aged roughly 6 to 100 years, who were systemically healthy. Each donor gave about 11 milliliters of peripheral blood, drawn into EDTA-treated Vacutainer tubes. Ficoll-Paque density-gradient centrifugation was used to isolate PBMCs, with at least 7 million per sample. Trizol reagent was used to extract total RNA from PBMCs, with at least 5.5 micrograms per sample. For every donor, an aliquot of PBMCs went through flow cytometry to measure the percentages of naive CD45RAhigh/CD27high T cells. Libraries came from 5' RACE. The instrument was an Illumina HiSeq 2500. A second roughly 6 to 12 cycle PCR used a sample-barcoded 5' primer and a J-beta primer mix. A unique molecular identifier was introduced onto each TCR beta cDNA molecule by a template-switch 5' adaptor carrying 12 random nucleotides. Each sample yielded at least 2.5 million CDR3-containing paired-end reads. All of the RNA was converted into first-strand cDNA using the Mint cDNA synthesis kit, with a TRBC-specific oligonucleotide serving as the primer. Following uracil-DNA glycosylase treatment, a first 18-cycle PCR with universal primers M1SS and BC2_uni_R was performed on all cDNA. The paper's processing steps were these. Normalization of each sample was performed by random selection of 1 million high-quality reads, each carrying a distinct molecular identifier. Reads sharing molecular identifiers were discarded rather than binned into consensus sequences. MiTCR, run with a Q25 quality threshold and the strictest error-elimination algorithm, handled CDR3 identification, clonotype clustering and error correction. A nonparametric unseen species model with Euler transformation was used to estimate a lower bound on total TCR beta diversity. TCRdb reanalyzed the raw reads on its own, using fastp at Q25 for trimming and MiXCR for clone calling, and kept in-frame beta chains. Every entry covers one CDR3 protein and lists the most common genes and DNA from its rows. TCRdb, not the original authors, processed these V and J calls. The sample contains about 1,600,000 distinct CDR3 sequences, roughly 40% of them found a single time. Under 8% of the sample is taken by the ten largest.

The CDR3 holds 14 amino acids from the cysteine to the phenylalanine. Solely the CDR3 DNA is kept, with 42 bases framed from the first base. V is shortened by 1 base, J by 5 bases, and the region joining them spans 14 bases. The CDR1 and CDR2 encoded by the germline V gene (reference sequence) are DFQATT and SNEGSKA. On this clonotype itself: Its specific antigen is unknown. No much larger clonotype is one base removed from it; base qualities were not supplied.

The clonotype originates from a woman between 18 and 30 years old in good health. This chain joins TRBV20-1 to TRBJ1-2, with an unclear D gene assignment. Source material: blood. The DNA reads as follows: TGCAGTGCTAGAGTGGCGATGACCCGATATGGCTACACCTTC. This gives the protein CSARVAMTRYGYTF.